These T cell receptor beta chains were read from a single sample in a study of PD-1 blockade in classical Hodgkin lymphoma. The method was immunoSEQ multiplex PCR; TCRdb's version includes in-frame clones alone and lacks a portion of them. The sample records more than 75,000 clones, roughly 91% being singletons. Here the sequenced sample was peripheral blood mononuclear cells (PBMCs), taken before the fourth cycle of nivolumab. All receptors derive from a human donor with classical Hodgkin lymphoma. Each CDR3 is given with its conserved first and last residue.

j_gene	v_gene	CDR3aa
TRBJ1-1	TRBV15	CATSRGAYMNTEAFF
TRBJ2-3	TRBV20-1	CSASQDTQYF
TRBJ2-3	TRBV27	CASSLSNRPPSGRDDTQYF
TRBJ2-3	TRBV9	CASSVGGGHLTDTQYF
TRBJ2-7	TRBV4-1	CASSSGTNYEQYF
TRBJ1-5	TRBV5-1	CASSLVGGNQPQHF
TRBJ1-2	TRBV28	CASSLIRFRGYGYTF
TRBJ2-4	TRBV2	CASSLNSLGTSPNIQYF
TRBJ2-7	TRBV27	CASSLNGVLPYEQYF
TRBJ2-7	TRBV18	CASSLDREFYEQYF
TRBJ1-1	TRBV18	CASSPRGQGSLNTEAFF
TRBJ2-1	TRBV18	CASSPEGRPYNEQFF
TRBJ1-1	TRBV5-1	CASSLESGRWEAFF
TRBJ2-7	TRBV10-1	CASSPRLAGGEQYF
TRBJ1-1	TRBV2	CASSADRGGTEAFF
TRBJ2-7	TRBV29-1	CSALLAGIYEQYF
TRBJ2-1	TRBV9	CASSVGGRASANEQFF
TRBJ2-3	TRBV18	CASSPKSRGTDTQYF
TRBJ1-1	TRBV6-5	CASSLDRGGTEAFF
TRBJ2-2	TRBV7-3	CASSLSGRASGELFF
TRBJ1-3	TRBV28	CASSFQGYSGNTIYF
TRBJ1-3	TRBV5-7	CASSLNPDQAAVNTIYF
TRBJ2-2	TRBV7-3	CASSSTSGSTTGELFF
TRBJ2-5	TRBV7-9	CASSLTSGETQYF
TRBJ1-2	TRBV6-1	CASSAWGFGGYTF
TRBJ1-2	TRBV28	CASSLGGTGAYGYTF
TRBJ1-1	TRBV20-1	CSAGPNTEAFF
TRBJ2-7	TRBV2	CASSPGRTVYEQYF
TRBJ2-5	TRBV5-4	CASSLAWEGVRETQYF
TRBJ2-4	TRBV4-2	CASSPGLAGPAKNIQYF
TRBJ1-1	TRBV9	CASSVGEAFF
TRBJ2-2	TRBV27	CASRRNTGELFF
TRBJ1-2	TRBV30	CAWSVPAGTHGYTF
TRBJ1-1	TRBV18	CASSPPGQGDWNTEAFF
TRBJ1-4	TRBV5-1	CASSGPGQGIATNEKLFF
TRBJ1-4	TRBV29-1	CSVGTDSTNEKLFF
TRBJ2-7	TRBV10-1	CASVPSDPYEQYF
TRBJ2-1	TRBV5-4	CASSLSRGLNEQFF